This T cell receptor beta chain originates from a study of CD8 T cells in ankylosing spondylitis. Turning to this clonotype: Its antigen is still unknown.

Notes on the study in general: Blood from ankylosing spondylitis patients appeared to carry a characteristic roughly 8-variant TCR beta motif.

The CDR3 contains 13 residues. Trimming pared 3 bases from V and 2 bases from J, leaving 8 bases between. CDR1 and CDR2 from the germline V gene are DFQATT and SNEGSKA (reference sequence). With molecular barcodes, quantitative 5'-RACE was used to make the TCR beta libraries. TCRdb re-called the 5' RACE reads with MiXCR, one entry per CDR3 protein. The sample has about 500,000 distinct CDR3 sequences, roughly an eighth seen once; the top ten hold approximately 7%. The sequencing sample was made of blood, either unsorted or a sorted T cell fraction (not recorded which). The chain combines TRBV20-1 with TRBJ2-1; maybe TRBD2 (6 bases). The sequence derives from a male donor with ankylosing spondylitis. This CDR3 is CSASGSTYNEQFF. CDR3 DNA: TGCAGTGCTAGCGGGAGTACCTACAATGAGCAGTTCTTC.